This TCR beta chain was sequenced in a study of blood T cell repertoires in COVID-19 (dated by TCRdb to 2019 to 2021). For the wider study: Collaborator samples came from the United States, Italy and Spain and covered acute and convalescent phases of COVID-19. Nearly every sample came with metadata listing a de-identified subject ID, COVID-19 status, age in years and sex. Subjects who had been exposed to COVID-19, were actively infected with it, or had recovered from it provided the deeply sampled blood TCRbeta repertoires that made up the dataset. Samples came from the ongoing ImmuneRACE study (first 160 participants) plus 1,254 subjects from 6 global collaborators. The repertoires were released in a freely available public database meant as a resource for research on the immune response to SARS-CoV-2. The prospective study material was composed of cDNA or gDNA derived from T cells, B-cell-depleted T cells, or PBMCs. HLA class I and class II types, where available, came from metadata supplied by the sample provider rather than from assay-based typing.

TCRbeta CDR3 regions were amplified from genomic DNA using the immunoSEQ Assay, a bias-controlled multiplex PCR. The published analysis was carried out like this. Nucleated cell counts per sample were estimated from amplification of reference gene primers within the assay. To quantify the absolute abundance of each unique TCRbeta CDR3 rearrangement, sequence reads were collapsed and filtered. For each sample, productive Simpson clonality was calculated as the square root of Simpson's diversity index across productive rearrangements. This is the immuneACCESS table as TCRdb keeps it, with only in-frame sequences that have V and J called. A part of the clones is gone; compared with another copy, unresolved V genes explain less than half, and the rest is unexplained. The V and J calls and clone size are taken from that table; D and trimming were inferred from the DNA. Across this sample there are some 460,000 clones, with approximately 90% seen only once. The ten largest clonotypes hold under 2% of the sample.

Study-wide findings and limitations: The quantity of clinical and demographic metadata differed by source and by participant and was supplied without curation.

Remarks on this clone: Its binding antigen is unknown. Base qualities were left out, and no much larger clone turns up one base away.

V and J lose 1 base and 6 bases, and a span of 12 bases separates them. The CDR3 covers 14 residues, taking in both the cysteine and the phenylalanine. Only the CDR3 portion is preserved as DNA: 42 bases, with reading frame beginning at the first base. Looking up the germline V gene yields CDR1 LGHNA and CDR2 YSLEER. Participants in the prospective study were aged roughly 18 to 90 years, lived in 20 to 25 United States geographic areas, and enrolled through a virtual design. In the prospective study, cohorts were assigned on the basis of participant-reported clinical history obtained from a screening survey and a study questionnaire. Each participant in the prospective study had whole blood, serum and a nasopharyngeal or oropharyngeal swab collected by mobile phlebotomists. Over a roughly 2-month period, participants in the prospective study had the option of providing additional blood draws and questionnaires. Before DNA extraction, prospective study blood samples were shipped either frozen or at room temperature.

The sequencing input was PBMCs or T cells enriched from blood (not recorded which). The rearranged chain carries TRBV4-3 and TRBJ1-2; the D gene is perhaps TRBD1, on 6 matching bases. This clonotype originated in a young woman with acute COVID-19. The DNA is as follows: TGCGCCAGCAGCCAAGCTCTACAGGGAGATGGCTACACCTTC. This sequence encodes CASSQALQGDGYTF.